This is a list of T cell receptor beta chains from one sample in a study of blood T cell repertoires in COVID-19. The data were produced by immunoSEQ multiplex PCR, yet TCRdb's version contains in-frame clones alone and is incomplete. The data hold approximately 110,000 clones, with approximately 85% observed a single time. The sample was peripheral blood. All receptors come from a woman older than 75 with COVID-19, enrolled during active disease. Each CDR3 is given with its conserved first and last residue. The D gene is left open where the match is weak. Some rows have no size entry. The others give once, few or many, or a class for an expanded clone.

v_gene	d_gene	abundance	j_gene	CDR3nt	CDR3aa
TRBV5-1	TRBD2	once	TRBJ2-4	TGCGCCAGCAGCCCTATACTAGCGGGAGGGCCGAGGCAAAACATTCAGTACTTC	CASSPILAGGPRQNIQYF
TRBV7-2	TRBD2	.	TRBJ2-7	TGTGCCAGCAGCCCCGGACTAGCGGTCTCCTACGAGCAGTACTTC	CASSPGLAVSYEQYF
TRBV7-6	TRBD2	.	TRBJ2-1	TGTGCCAGCAGCCGTACTAGCGGGAGAGGGAATGAGCAGTTCTTC	CASSRTSGRGNEQFF
TRBV6-2/TRBV6-3	TRBD2	.	TRBJ2-4	TGTGCCAGCAGCTCGGGACTAGCGATATCCGACATTCAGTACTTC	CASSSGLAISDIQYF
TRBV19	TRBD2	.	TRBJ2-1	TGTGCCACCGATAACCCCAGCGGGAGGGCCTATGAGCAGTTCTTC	CATDNPSGRAYEQFF
TRBV5-1	.	once	TRBJ2-3	TGCGCCAGCAGCTTGGAGCAGGACACAGATACGCAGTATTTT	CASSLEQDTDTQYF
TRBV6-1	.	few	TRBJ1-2	TGTGCCAGCAGTGACACTGCCAGGGGCTATGGCTACACCTTC	CASSDTARGYGYTF
TRBV5-5	.	.	TRBJ2-7	TGTGCCAGCAGTGCGCTAGCGTCGGCCTACGAGCAGTACTTC	CASSALASAYEQYF
TRBV7-2	.	once	TRBJ2-5	TGTGCCAGCAGACCCTTGGCCGAGGGGACCCAGTACTTC	CASRPLAEGTQYF
TRBV5-1	.	once	TRBJ1-1	TGCGCCAGCAGCCGGGGGGTGGACACTGAAGCTTTCTTT	CASSRGVDTEAFF
TRBV12-1	.	.	TRBJ1-4	TGTGCCAGCAGCACCCGAACGGGACACATGTCGAGAAAATGGAATGAAAAACTGTTTTTT	CASSTRTGHMSRKWNEKLFF
TRBV5-6	TRBD1	.	TRBJ2-5	TGTGCCAGCAGCTGGTCCGGGACAGGTGGGGAGACCCAGTACTTC	CASSWSGTGGETQYF
TRBV5-4	.	.	TRBJ1-1	TGTGCCAGCAGCTTGCGAGCCATGAACACTGAAGCTTTCTTT	CASSLRAMNTEAFF
TRBV7-9	TRBD2	.	TRBJ2-1	TGTGCCAGTCGGACTAGCGGGAGAGTCTACAATGAGCAGTTCTTC	CASRTSGRVYNEQFF
TRBV3-1/TRBV3-2	.	.	TRBJ2-1	TGTGCCAGCAGCCCGGGACAAACCGCCTACAATGAGCAGTTCTTC	CASSPGQTAYNEQFF
TRBV27	.	.	TRBJ1-2	TGTGCCAGCAGTTTATCCGCTACAGGTAGCTATGGCTACACCTTC	CASSLSATGSYGYTF
TRBV28	TRBD2	.	TRBJ2-1	TGTGCCAGCAGTTTACTAGCGGGAGTGTTCTACAATGAGCAGTTCTTC	CASSLLAGVFYNEQFF
TRBV27	TRBD1	.	TRBJ2-1	TGTGCCAGCAGTTTATGGGGGACAGGGGTGGGAAATGAGCAGTTCTTC	CASSLWGTGVGNEQFF
TRBV6-5	.	.	TRBJ2-3	TGTGCCAGCAGTTACTCCAGGAACCTCTACACAGATACGCAGTATTTT	CASSYSRNLYTDTQYF
TRBV5-5	.	.	TRBJ1-1	TGTGCCAGCACCCCATCAGGGTGGATCACTGAAGCTTTCTTT	CASTPSGWITEAFF
TRBV25-1	TRBD1	.	TRBJ1-5	TGTGCCAGCAGTGAATCGGGACAGGGAAGTTATCAGCCCCAGCATTTT	CASSESGQGSYQPQHF
TRBV4-2	.	many	TRBJ1-3	TGTGCCAGCAGCCAAGAGGCCCAGGGCTCTGGAAACACCATATATTTT	CASSQEAQGSGNTIYF
TRBV6-6	.	.	TRBJ2-7	TGTGCCACCCAGGACAGCTCCTACGAGCAGTACTTC	CATQDSSYEQYF
TRBV6-2/TRBV6-3	TRBD1	.	TRBJ2-7	TGTGCCAGCAGTCAAAGCGGTGTACAGGGGGACTACGAGCAGTACTTC	CASSQSGVQGDYEQYF
TRBV14	.	.	TRBJ2-2	TGTGCCAGCAGCCAAGTCTTGACCGGGGAGCTGTTTTTT	CASSQVLTGELFF
TRBV28	.	few	TRBJ2-1	TGTGCCAGCAGTTTATACGCGGGCCGCTACAATGAGCAGTTCTTC	CASSLYAGRYNEQFF
TRBV5-8	.	.	TRBJ1-2	TGTGCCAGCAGACTGGACGTCAGGGCTAACTATGGCTACACCTTC	CASRLDVRANYGYTF
TRBV6-5	.	few	TRBJ2-5	TGTGCCAGCAGGGGCTTGGCAGAGACCCAGTACTTC	CASRGLAETQYF
TRBV5-1	TRBD1	.	TRBJ1-1	TGCGCCAGCGGGACAGGGGAGAACACTGAAGCTTTCTTT	CASGTGENTEAFF
TRBV6-6	TRBD2	.	TRBJ2-1	TGTGCCAGCAGTTATCCGCTAGCGGGAGTCAACAATGAGCAGTTCTTC	CASSYPLAGVNNEQFF
TRBV9	TRBD2	many	TRBJ2-2	TGTGCCAGCAGCGACCCGGGACTAGCGGGTCCCATTAACACCGGGGAGCTGTTTTTT	CASSDPGLAGPINTGELFF
TRBV7-2	.	.	TRBJ2-3	TGTGCCAGCAGCCGTAAAAAAACTAGTTATACGGATACGCAGTATTTT	CASSRKKTSYTDTQYF
TRBV6-2/TRBV6-3	.	.	TRBJ2-3	TGTGCCAGCAGTTACACGGTAGATACGCAGTATTTT	CASSYTVDTQYF
TRBV21-1	.	once	TRBJ2-1	TGTGCCAGCAGCAATCCCCAGGAACCGACCTCCTACAATGAGCAGTTCTTC	CASSNPQEPTSYNEQFF
TRBV4-2	.	once	TRBJ2-5	TGTGCCAGCAGCCAAACCGTAGCACCTCAAGAGACCCAGTACTTC	CASSQTVAPQETQYF
TRBV14	TRBD1	.	TRBJ1-1	TGTGCCAGCAGCCAAGATTACCTTATGAGGGGACAGGGAACTGAAGCTTTCTTT	CASSQDYLMRGQGTEAFF
TRBV14	.	.	TRBJ2-5	TGTGCCAGCAGCCCCCGTATGGGGCATCAAGAGACCCAGTACTTC	CASSPRMGHQETQYF
TRBV28	.	.	TRBJ1-5	TGTGCCAGCAGTTTAGAGAATCAGCCCCAGCATTTT	CASSLENQPQHF
TRBV5-1	.	few	TRBJ2-3	TGCGCCAGCAGCTTGTTTGCGGGGCCAGATACGCAGTATTTT	CASSLFAGPDTQYF
TRBV3-1/TRBV3-2	TRBD1	.	TRBJ1-3	TGTGCCAGCAGCCACGGACAGGGGACTTCTGGAAACACCATATATTTT	CASSHGQGTSGNTIYF
TRBV6-6	.	.	TRBJ2-4	TGTGCCAGCAGAAAGGAGCAGGCGGCAGGGGGGAACATTCAGTACTTC	CASRKEQAAGGNIQYF
TRBV28	TRBD1	.	TRBJ1-2	TGTGCCAGCAGTCCGGGACAGATCCCCTATGGCTACACCTTC	CASSPGQIPYGYTF
TRBV2	TRBD1	.	TRBJ1-5	TGTGCCAGCAGTAAGACAGGGGACCTCAATCAGCCCCAGCATTTT	CASSKTGDLNQPQHF
TRBV6-1	.	.	TRBJ2-1	TGTGCCAGCAGTGAAGCGCTGAGCAACGGGGGGTTCTTC	CASSEALSNGGFF
TRBV28	TRBD1	.	TRBJ2-7	TGTGCCAGCAACCCTTTGGCAGGGGGAAAATACGAGCAGTACTTC	CASNPLAGGKYEQYF
TRBV5-1	.	.	TRBJ2-1	TGCGCCAGCAGCTTTTTGGGCCGGGAGTATCACAATGAGCAGTTCTTC	CASSFLGREYHNEQFF
TRBV29-1	TRBD1	.	TRBJ2-1	TGCAGCGTTGAACTCCTGACAGGGGGCCATAATCCTAACAATGAGCAGTTCTTC	CSVELLTGGHNPNNEQFF
TRBV5-6	.	.	TRBJ1-4	TGTGCCAGCAGCTCCGGGACAAGTGAAAAACTGTTTTTT	CASSSGTSEKLFF
TRBV18	TRBD1	.	TRBJ1-1	TGTGCCAGCTCACCACCGAAGGGGGCGAACACTGAAGCTTTCTTT	CASSPPKGANTEAFF
TRBV28	TRBD1	.	TRBJ1-6	TGTGCCAGCGGGGACAGCCGTGTCGGTGATTCACCCCTCCACTTT	CASGDSRVGDSPLHF
TRBV7-2	.	.	TRBJ2-5	TGTGCCAGCAGTCGCACTAGTTCTGAGACCCAGTACTTC	CASSRTSSETQYF
TRBV7-2	.	.	TRBJ2-7	TGTGCCAGCAGTTCCTACAGGGACTACGAGCAGTACTTC	CASSSYRDYEQYF
TRBV28	.	.	TRBJ1-5	TGTGCCAGCAAGGGAGACCATAGCAATCAGCCCCAGCATTTT	CASKGDHSNQPQHF
TRBV2	TRBD1	.	TRBJ1-5	TGTGCCAGCACAGCCGACAGGGGGAGTCAGCCCCAGCATTTT	CASTADRGSQPQHF
TRBV2	.	.	TRBJ1-5	TGTGCCAGCAGTTCCAGGGGAGGCAATCAGCCCCAGCATTTT	CASSSRGGNQPQHF
TRBV19	.	.	TRBJ2-7	TGTGCCAGTAGTATAGGTGGAATTGGAGGCGAGCAGTACTTC	CASSIGGIGGEQYF
TRBV10-3	TRBD2	.	TRBJ2-3	TGTGCCATCAGTGAGTCGACGTCCGGGAGGGATACGCAGTATTTT	CAISESTSGRDTQYF
TRBV5-6	TRBD1	.	TRBJ2-5	TGTGCCAGCAGCTTAGCCAGGGGGTGGGAGACCCAGTACTTC	CASSLARGWETQYF
TRBV5-1	.	once	TRBJ1-1	TGCGCCAGCAGCCCCGGGGTTGAAGCTTTCTTT	CASSPGVEAFF
TRBV28	.	.	TRBJ1-5	TGTGCCAGCAGTCCATTTACAGGGACCTATAGCAATCAGCCCCAGCATTTT	CASSPFTGTYSNQPQHF